This T cell receptor beta chain was observed in a study of vaccination effects on CD4 cells after COVID-19. Antigen-specific CD4+ T cells were first expanded with viral peptide pools by the ViraFEST assay and only then sequenced. At the end of roughly 9 days of culture, CD4+ T cells were isolated. The study found no prior SARS-CoV-2 infection in the vaccine recipients, who tested negative for nucleocapsid antibodies. On both days 3 and 7, half of the culture medium was replaced with IL-2 medium. About this clone: Its antigen is currently unknown.

Profiled with immunoSEQ multiplex PCR; TCRdb holds only in-frame clones, not every one. The sample records 70,000 or so clones, roughly 74% being singletons. Trimming stripped 1 base from V and 2 bases from J, with 6 bases between. Germline loops: CDR1 GTSNPN, CDR2 SVGIG (reference sequence). The CDR3 consists of 13 residues. Sequenced material: CD4+ T cells from PBMCs cultured with HCoV-NL63 spike peptides, taken before COVID-19 vaccination. The sequence came from a human donor who received a COVID-19 vaccine. The V gene is TRBV30, the J gene TRBJ1-3; D gene unclear. As DNA, the CDR3 is TGTGCCTGGAGTGCTGGGGCTGGAAACACCATATATTTT. This gives the protein CAWSAGAGNTIYF.